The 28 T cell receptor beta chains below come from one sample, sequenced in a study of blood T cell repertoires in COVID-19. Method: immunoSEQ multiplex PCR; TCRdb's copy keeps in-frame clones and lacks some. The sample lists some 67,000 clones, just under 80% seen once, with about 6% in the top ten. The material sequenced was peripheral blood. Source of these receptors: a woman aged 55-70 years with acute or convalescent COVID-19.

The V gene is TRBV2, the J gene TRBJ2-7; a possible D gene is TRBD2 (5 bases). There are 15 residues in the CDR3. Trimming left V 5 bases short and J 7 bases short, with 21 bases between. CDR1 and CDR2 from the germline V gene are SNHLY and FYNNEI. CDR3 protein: CASSRAAARAVEQYF. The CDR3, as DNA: TGTGCCAGCAGTCGAGCGGCGGCTCGGGCGGTTGAGCAGTACTTC.

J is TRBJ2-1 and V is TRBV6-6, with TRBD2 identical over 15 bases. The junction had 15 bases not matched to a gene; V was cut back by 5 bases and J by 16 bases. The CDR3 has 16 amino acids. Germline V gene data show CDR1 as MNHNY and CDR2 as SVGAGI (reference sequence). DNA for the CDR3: TGTGCCAGCAGTCCCGCACCCGGGACTAGCGGGGGGAGGGTCTTCTTC. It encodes CASSPAPGTSGGRVFF.

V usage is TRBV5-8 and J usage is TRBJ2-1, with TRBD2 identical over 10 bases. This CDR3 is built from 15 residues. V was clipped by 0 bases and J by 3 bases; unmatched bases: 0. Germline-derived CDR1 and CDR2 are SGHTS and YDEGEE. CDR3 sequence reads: CASSLGTSGYNEQFF. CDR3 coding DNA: TGTGCCAGCAGCTTGGGGACTAGCGGCTACAATGAGCAGTTCTTC.

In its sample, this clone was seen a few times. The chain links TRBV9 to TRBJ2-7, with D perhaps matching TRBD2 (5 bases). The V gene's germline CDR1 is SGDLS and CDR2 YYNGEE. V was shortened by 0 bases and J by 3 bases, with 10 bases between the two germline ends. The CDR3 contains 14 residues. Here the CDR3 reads CASSVAPGIYEQYF. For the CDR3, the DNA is TGTGCCAGCAGCGTAGCCCCGGGGATCTACGAGCAGTACTTC.

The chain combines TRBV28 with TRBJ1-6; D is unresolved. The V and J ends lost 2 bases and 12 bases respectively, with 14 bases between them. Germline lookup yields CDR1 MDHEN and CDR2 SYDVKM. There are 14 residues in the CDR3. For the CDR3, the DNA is TGTGCCAGCAGTTTAGATCCGGAGAGGGAACCCCTCCACTTT. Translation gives CASSLDPEREPLHF.

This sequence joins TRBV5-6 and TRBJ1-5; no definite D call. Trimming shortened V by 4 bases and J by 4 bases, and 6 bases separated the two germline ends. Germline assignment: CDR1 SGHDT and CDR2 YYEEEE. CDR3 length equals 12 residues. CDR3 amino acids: CASSRFNQPQHF. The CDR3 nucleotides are TGTGCCAGCAGCCGGTTTAATCAGCCCCAGCATTTT.

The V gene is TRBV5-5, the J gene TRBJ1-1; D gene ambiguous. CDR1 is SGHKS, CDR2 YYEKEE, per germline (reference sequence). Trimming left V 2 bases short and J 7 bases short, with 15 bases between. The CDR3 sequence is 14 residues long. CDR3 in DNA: TGTGCCAGCAGCTTAGGAGTATTCGCGGGTGAAGCTTTCTTT. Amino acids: CASSLGVFAGEAFF.

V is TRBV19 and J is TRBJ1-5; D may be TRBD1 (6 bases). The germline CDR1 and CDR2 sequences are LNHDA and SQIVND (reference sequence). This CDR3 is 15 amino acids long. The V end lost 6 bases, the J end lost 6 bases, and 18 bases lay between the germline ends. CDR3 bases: TGTGCCAGTAGGAGCCGGGACACCGACCGTCAGCCCCAGCATTTT. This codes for CASRSRDTDRQPQHF. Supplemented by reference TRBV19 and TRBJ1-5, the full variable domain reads DGGITQSPKYLFRKEGQNVTLSCEQNLNHDAMYWYRQDPGQGLRLIYYSQIVNDFQKGDIAEGYSVSREKKESFPLTVTSAQKNPTAFYLCASRSRDTDRQPQHFGDGTRLSIL.

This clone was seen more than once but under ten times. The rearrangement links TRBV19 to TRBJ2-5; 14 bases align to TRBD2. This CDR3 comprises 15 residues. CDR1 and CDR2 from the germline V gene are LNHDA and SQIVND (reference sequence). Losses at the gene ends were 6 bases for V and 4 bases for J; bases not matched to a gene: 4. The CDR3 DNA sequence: TGTGCCAGTAGCAAGACTAGCGGGGGGGTAGAGACCCAGTACTTC. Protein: CASSKTSGGVETQYF.

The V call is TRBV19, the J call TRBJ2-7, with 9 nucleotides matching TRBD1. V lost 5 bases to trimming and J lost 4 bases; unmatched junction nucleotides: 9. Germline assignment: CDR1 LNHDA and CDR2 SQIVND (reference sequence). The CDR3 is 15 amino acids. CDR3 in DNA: TGTGCCAGTAGTCTTACCGGGACAGGGTGGTACGAGCAGTACTTC. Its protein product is CASSLTGTGWYEQYF.

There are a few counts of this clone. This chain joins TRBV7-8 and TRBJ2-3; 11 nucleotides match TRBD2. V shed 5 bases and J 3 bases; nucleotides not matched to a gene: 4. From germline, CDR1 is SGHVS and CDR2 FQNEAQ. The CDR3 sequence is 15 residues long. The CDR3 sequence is CASSRGTSGTDTQYF. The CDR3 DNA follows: TGTGCCAGCAGCCGTGGGACTAGCGGTACAGATACGCAGTATTTT. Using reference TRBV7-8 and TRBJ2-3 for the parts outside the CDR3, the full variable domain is GAGVSQSPRYKVAKRGQDVALRCDPISGHVSLFWYQQALGQGPEFLTYFQNEAQLDKSGLPSDRFFAERPEGSVSTLKIQRTQQEDSAVYLCASSRGTSGTDTQYFGPGTRLTVL.

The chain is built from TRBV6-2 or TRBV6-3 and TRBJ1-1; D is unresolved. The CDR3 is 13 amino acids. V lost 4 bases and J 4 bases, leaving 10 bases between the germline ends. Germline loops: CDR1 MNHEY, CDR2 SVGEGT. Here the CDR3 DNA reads TGTGCCAGCAGTTTAGCAGTGGGCACTGAAGCTTTCTTT. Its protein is CASSLAVGTEAFF.

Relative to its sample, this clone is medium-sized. The CDR3 region has the DNA TGTGCCAGTAGTCCCCGGGACAGGGGTCCCCCGGGGAACACTGAAGCTTTCTTT. It translates to CASSPRDRGPPGNTEAFF. The chain carries TRBV19 and TRBJ1-1, with 10 positions matching TRBD1. The CDR3 runs to 18 residues. Germline V lookup: CDR1 LNHDA, CDR2 SQIVND (reference sequence). With V trimmed by 5 bases and J by 1 base, 13 bases remained unmatched.

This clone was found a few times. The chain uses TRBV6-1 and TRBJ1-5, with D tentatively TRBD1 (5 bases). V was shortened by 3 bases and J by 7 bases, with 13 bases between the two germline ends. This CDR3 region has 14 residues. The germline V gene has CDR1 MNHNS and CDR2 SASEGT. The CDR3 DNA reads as TGTGCCAGCAGTGACCCCGGGGGGTTCCAGCCCCAGCATTTT. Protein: CASSDPGGFQPQHF.

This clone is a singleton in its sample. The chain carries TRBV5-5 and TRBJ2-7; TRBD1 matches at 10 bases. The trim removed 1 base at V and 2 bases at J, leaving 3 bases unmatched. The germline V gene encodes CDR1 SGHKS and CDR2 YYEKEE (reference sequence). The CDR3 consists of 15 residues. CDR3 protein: CASSLRGQGAYEQYF. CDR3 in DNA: TGTGCCAGCAGCTTGCGTGGACAGGGGGCCTACGAGCAGTACTTC.

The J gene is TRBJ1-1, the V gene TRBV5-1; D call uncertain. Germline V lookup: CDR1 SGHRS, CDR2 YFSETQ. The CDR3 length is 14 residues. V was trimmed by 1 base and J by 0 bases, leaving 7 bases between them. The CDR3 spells CASSLIQLNTEAFF. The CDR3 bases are TGCGCCAGCAGCTTGATTCAGTTGAACACTGAAGCTTTCTTT.

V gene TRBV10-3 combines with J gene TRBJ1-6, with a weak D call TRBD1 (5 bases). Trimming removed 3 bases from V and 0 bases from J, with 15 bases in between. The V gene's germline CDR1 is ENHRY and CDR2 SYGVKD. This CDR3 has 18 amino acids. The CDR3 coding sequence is TGTGCCATCAGTGATGGCCCTCGCGGGACCTCCTATAATTCACCCCTCCACTTT. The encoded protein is CAISDGPRGTSYNSPLHF.

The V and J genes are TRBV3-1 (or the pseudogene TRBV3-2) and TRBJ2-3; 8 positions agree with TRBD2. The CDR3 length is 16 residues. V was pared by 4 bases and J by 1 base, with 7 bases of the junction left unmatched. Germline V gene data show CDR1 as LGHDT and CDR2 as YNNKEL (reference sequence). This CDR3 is CASSPYRGGRTDTQYF. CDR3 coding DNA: TGTGCCAGCAGCCCTTACCGGGGGGGCCGCACAGATACGCAGTATTTT.

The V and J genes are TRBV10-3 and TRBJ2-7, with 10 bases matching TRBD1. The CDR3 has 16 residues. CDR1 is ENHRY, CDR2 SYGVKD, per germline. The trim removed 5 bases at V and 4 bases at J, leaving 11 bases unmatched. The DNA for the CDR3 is TGTGCCATCAGTCTGGGGACAGGGGAAATGATTTACGAGCAGTACTTC. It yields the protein CAISLGTGEMIYEQYF.

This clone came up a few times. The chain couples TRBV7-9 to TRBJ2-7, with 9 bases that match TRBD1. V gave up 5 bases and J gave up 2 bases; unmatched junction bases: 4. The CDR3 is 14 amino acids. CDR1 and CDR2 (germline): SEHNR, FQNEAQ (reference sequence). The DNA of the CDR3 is TGTGCCAGCAGCAAGGGGACAGGGCCCTACGAGCAGTACTTC. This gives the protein CASSKGTGPYEQYF.

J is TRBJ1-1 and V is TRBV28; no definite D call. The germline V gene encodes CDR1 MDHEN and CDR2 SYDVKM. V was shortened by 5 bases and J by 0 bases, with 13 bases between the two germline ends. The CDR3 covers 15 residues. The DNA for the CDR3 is TGTGCCAGCAGTCCTCTGGGCCAGATGAACACTGAAGCTTTCTTT. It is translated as CASSPLGQMNTEAFF.

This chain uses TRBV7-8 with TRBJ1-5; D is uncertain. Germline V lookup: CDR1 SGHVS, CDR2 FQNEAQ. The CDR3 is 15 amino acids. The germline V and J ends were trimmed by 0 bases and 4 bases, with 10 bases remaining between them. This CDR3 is CASSLAQTGNQPQHF. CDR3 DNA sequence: TGTGCCAGCAGCTTAGCGCAAACGGGTAATCAGCCCCAGCATTTT.

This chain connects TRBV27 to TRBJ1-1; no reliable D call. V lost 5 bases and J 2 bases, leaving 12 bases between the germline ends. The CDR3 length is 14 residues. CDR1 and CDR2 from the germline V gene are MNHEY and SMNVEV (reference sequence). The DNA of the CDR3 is TGTGCCAGCAGTCAAATGACGGGAAACACTGAAGCTTTCTTT. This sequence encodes CASSQMTGNTEAFF.

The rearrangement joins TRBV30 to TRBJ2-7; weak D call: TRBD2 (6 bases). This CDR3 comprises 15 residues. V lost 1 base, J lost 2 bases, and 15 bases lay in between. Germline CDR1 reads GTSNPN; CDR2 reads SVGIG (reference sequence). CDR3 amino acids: CAWSDGAGPTYEQYF. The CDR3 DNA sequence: TGTGCCTGGAGTGACGGGGCGGGGCCTACCTACGAGCAGTACTTC.

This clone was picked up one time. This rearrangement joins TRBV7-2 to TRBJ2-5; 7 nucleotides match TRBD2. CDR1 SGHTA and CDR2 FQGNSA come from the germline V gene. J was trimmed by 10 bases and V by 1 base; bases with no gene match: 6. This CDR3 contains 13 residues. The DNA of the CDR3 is TGTGCCAGCAGCTTAGGGGGTTCGGGGGGCCAGTACTTC. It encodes CASSLGGSGGQYF.

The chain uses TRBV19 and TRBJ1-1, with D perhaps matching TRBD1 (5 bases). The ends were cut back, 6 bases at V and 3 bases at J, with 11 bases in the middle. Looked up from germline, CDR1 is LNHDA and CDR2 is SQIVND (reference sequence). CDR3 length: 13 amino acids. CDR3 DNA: TGTGCCAGTAGGCCAGACAGAGACACTGAAGCTTTCTTT. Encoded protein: CASRPDRDTEAFF. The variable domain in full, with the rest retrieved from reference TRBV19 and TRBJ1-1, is DGGITQSPKYLFRKEGQNVTLSCEQNLNHDAMYWYRQDPGQGLRLIYYSQIVNDFQKGDIAEGYSVSREKKESFPLTVTSAQKNPTAFYLCASRPDRDTEAFFGQGTRLTVV.

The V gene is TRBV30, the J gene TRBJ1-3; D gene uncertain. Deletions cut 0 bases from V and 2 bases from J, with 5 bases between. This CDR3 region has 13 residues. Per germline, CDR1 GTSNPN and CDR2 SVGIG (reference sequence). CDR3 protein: CAWSVQAGNTIYF. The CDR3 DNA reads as TGTGCCTGGAGTGTGCAGGCTGGAAACACCATATATTTT.

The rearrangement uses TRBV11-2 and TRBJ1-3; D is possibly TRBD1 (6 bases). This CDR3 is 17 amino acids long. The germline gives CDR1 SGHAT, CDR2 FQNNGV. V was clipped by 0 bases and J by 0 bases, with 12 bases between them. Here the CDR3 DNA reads TGTGCCAGCAGCTTAGACCCCGGGACACGCTCTGGAAACACCATATATTTT. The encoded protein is CASSLDPGTRSGNTIYF.